This record concerns one T cell receptor (beta chain) sequence. Method: immunoSEQ multiplex PCR; TCRdb's copy keeps in-frame clones and lacks some. Of over 65,000 clones listed, 91% are singletons. The data derive from a study of T cell changes during pregnancy in multiple sclerosis. The CDR3 sequence is 17 residues long. Germline V lookup: CDR1 MGHRA, CDR2 YSYEKL. J was trimmed by 0 bases and V by 4 bases; bases with no gene match: 9. The sequenced sample was peripheral blood, obtained in the first trimester of pregnancy. The origin of this receptor is a female donor with multiple sclerosis, enrolled in a pregnancy study. The rearrangement links TRBV4-1 to TRBJ2-1; 7 positions match TRBD1. CDR3 amino acids: CASSLRGGGDSYNEQFF. The CDR3 bases are TGCGCCAGCAGCCTCCGAGGGGGCGGAGACTCCTACAATGAGCAGTTCTTC.